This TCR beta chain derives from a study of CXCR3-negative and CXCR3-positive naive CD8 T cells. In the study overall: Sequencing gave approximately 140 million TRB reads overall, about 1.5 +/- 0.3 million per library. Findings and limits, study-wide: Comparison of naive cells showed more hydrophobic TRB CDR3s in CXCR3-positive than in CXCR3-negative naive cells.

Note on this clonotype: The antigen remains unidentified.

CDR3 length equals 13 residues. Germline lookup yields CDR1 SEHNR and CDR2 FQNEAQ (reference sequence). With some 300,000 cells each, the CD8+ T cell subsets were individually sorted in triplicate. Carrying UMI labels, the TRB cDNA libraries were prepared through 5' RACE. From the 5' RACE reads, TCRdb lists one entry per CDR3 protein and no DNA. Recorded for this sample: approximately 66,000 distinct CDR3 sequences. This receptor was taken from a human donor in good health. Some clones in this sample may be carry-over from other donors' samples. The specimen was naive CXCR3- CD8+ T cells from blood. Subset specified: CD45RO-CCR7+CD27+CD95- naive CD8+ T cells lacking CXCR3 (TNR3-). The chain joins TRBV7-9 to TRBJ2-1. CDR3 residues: CASSLAETDEQFF.